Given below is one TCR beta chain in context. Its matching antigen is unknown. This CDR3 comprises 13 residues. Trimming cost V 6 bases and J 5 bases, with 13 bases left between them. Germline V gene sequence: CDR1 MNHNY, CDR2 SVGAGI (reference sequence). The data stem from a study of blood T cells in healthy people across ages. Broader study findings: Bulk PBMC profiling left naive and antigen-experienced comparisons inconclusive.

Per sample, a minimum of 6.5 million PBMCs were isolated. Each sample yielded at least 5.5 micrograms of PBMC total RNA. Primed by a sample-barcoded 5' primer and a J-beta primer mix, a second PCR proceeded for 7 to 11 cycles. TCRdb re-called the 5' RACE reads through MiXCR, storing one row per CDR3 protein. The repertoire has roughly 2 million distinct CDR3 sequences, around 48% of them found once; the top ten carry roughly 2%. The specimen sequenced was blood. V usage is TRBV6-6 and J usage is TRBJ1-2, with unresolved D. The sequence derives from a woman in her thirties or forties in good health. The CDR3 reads CASRNGIFYGYTF. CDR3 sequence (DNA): TGTGCCAGCAGAAACGGCATATTTTATGGCTACACCTTC.